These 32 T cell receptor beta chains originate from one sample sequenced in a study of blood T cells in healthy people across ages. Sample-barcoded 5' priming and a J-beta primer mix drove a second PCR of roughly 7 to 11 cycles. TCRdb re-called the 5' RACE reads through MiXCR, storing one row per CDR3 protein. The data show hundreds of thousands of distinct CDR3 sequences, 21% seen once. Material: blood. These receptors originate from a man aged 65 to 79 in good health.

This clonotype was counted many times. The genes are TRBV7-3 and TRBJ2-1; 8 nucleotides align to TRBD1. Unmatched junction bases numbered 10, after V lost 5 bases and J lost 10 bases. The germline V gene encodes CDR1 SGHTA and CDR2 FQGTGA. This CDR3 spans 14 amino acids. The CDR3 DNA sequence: TGTGCCAGCAGCCCGTATGACAGGGACAGGGAGCAGTTCTTC. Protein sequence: CASSPYDRDREQFF.

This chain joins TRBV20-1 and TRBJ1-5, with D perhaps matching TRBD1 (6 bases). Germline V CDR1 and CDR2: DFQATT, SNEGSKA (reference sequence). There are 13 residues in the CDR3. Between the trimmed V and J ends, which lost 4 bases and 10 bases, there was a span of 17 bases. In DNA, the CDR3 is TGCAGTGCTATTGGGGGCAGCCCTAGTCCCCAGCATTTT. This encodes CSAIGGSPSPQHF.

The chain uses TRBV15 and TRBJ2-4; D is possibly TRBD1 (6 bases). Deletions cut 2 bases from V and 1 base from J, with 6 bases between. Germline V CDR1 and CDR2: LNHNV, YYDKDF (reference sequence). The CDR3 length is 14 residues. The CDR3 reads CATSRQGAKNIQYF. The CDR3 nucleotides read TGTGCCACCAGCAGACAGGGGGCCAAAAACATTCAGTACTTC.

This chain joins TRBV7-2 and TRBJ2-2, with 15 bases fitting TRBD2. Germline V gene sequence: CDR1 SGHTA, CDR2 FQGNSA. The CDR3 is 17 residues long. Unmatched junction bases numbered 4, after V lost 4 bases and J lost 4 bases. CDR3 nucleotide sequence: TGTGCCAGCAGCTGGGGACTAGCGGGAGGACTCACCGGGGAGCTGTTTTTT. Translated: CASSWGLAGGLTGELFF. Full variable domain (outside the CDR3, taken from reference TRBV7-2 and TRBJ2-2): GAGVSQSPSNKVTEKGKDVELRCDPISGHTALYWYRQSLGQGLEFLIYFQGNSAPDKSGLPSDRFSAERTGGSVSTLTIQRTQQEDSAVYLCASSWGLAGGLTGELFFGEGSRLTVL.

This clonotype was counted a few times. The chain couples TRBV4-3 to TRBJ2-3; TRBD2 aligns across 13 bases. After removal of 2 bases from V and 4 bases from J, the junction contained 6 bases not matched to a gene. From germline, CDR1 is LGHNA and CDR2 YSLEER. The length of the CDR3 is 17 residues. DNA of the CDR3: TGCGCCAGCAGCCAACGGACTAGCGGGAGTTCTCCAGATACGCAGTATTTT. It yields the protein CASSQRTSGSSPDTQYF.

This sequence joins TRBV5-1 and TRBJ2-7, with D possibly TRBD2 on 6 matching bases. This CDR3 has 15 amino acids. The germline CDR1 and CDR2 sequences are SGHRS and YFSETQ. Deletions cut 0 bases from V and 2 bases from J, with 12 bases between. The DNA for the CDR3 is TGCGCCAGCAGCTTGGCTACTGGCGGGACCTACGAGCAGTACTTC. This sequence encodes CASSLATGGTYEQYF. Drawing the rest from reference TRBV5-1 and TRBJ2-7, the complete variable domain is KAGVTQTPRYLIKTRGQQVTLSCSPISGHRSVSWYQQTPGQGLQFLFEYFSETQRNKGNFPGRFSGRQFSNSRSEMNVSTLELGDSALYLCASSLATGGTYEQYFGPGTRLTVT.

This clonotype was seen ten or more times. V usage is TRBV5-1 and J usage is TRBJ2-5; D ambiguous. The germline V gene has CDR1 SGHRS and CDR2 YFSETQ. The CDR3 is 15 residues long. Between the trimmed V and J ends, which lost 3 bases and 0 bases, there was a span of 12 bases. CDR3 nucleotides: TGCGCCAGCAGCTCGATCGACAAGTACCAAGAGACCCAGTACTTC. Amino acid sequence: CASSSIDKYQETQYF.

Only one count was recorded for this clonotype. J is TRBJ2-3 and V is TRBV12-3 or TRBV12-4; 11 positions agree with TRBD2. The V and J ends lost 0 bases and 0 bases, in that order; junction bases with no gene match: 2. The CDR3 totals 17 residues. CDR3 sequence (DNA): TGTGCCAGCAGTTTAGCACTAGCGGGAGATAGCACAGATACGCAGTATTTT. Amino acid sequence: CASSLALAGDSTDTQYF.

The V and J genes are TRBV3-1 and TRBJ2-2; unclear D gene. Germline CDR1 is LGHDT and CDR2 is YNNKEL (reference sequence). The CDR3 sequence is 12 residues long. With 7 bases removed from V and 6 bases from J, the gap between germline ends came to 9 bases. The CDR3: CASTNYAGELFF. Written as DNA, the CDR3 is TGTGCCAGCACTAACTACGCCGGGGAGCTGTTTTTT.

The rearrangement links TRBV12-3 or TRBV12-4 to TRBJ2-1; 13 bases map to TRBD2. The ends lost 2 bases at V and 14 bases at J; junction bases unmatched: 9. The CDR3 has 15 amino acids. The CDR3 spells CASSLRTSGSGREFF. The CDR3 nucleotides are TGTGCCAGCAGTTTAAGGACTAGCGGGAGCGGACGAGAGTTCTTC.

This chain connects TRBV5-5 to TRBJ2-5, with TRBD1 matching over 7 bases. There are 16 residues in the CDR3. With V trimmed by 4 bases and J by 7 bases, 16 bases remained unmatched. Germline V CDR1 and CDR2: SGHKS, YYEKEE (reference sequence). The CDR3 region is CASSLVEGAPPTTQYF. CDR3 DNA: TGTGCCAGCAGCCTCGTCGAGGGGGCGCCCCCAACGACCCAGTACTTC. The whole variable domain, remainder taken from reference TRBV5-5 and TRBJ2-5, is DAGVTQSPTHLIKTRGQQVTLRCSPISGHKSVSWYQQVLGQGPQFIFQYYEKEERGRGNFPDRFSARQFPNYSSELNVNALLLGDSALYLCASSLVEGAPPTTQYFGPGTRLLVL.

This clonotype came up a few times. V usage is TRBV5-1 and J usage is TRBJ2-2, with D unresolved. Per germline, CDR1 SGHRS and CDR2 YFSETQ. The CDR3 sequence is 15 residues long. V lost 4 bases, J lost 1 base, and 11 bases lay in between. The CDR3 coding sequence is TGCGCCAGCAGCCCTAGGACCCTGAACACCGGGGAGCTGTTTTTT. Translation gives CASSPRTLNTGELFF. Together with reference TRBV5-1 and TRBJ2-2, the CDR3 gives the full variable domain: KAGVTQTPRYLIKTRGQQVTLSCSPISGHRSVSWYQQTPGQGLQFLFEYFSETQRNKGNFPGRFSGRQFSNSRSEMNVSTLELGDSALYLCASSPRTLNTGELFFGEGSRLTVL.

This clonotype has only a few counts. The CDR3 loop reads CASRDSTYEQYF. The DNA for the CDR3 is TGTGCCAGCAGGGACAGTACCTACGAGCAGTACTTC. The J gene is TRBJ2-7, the V gene TRBV7-9, with TRBD1 as a possible D gene (6 bases). The CDR3 length is 12 residues. CDR1 and CDR2 (germline): SEHNR, FQNEAQ (reference sequence). Trimming took 6 bases from V and 2 from J, leaving 8 bases between them.

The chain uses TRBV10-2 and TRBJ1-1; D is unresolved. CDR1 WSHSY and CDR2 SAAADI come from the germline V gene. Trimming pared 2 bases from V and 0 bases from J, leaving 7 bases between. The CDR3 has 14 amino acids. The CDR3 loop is CASSENLLNTEAFF. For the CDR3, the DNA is TGCGCCAGCAGTGAGAATCTCTTGAACACTGAAGCTTTCTTT.

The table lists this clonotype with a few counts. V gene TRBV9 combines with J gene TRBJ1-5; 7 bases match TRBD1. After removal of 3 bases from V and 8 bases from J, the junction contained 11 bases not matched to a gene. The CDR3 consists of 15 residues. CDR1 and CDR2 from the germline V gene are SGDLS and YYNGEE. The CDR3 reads CASSASGTASEPQHF. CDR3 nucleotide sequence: TGTGCCAGCAGCGCATCCGGGACAGCTTCCGAGCCCCAGCATTTT.

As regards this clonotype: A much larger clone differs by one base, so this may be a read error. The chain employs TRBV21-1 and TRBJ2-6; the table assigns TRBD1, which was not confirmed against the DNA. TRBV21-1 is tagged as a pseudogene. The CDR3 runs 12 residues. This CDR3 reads CASSKSDRALTF. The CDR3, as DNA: TGTGCCAGCAGCAAATCGGACAGGGCCTTGACTTTC.

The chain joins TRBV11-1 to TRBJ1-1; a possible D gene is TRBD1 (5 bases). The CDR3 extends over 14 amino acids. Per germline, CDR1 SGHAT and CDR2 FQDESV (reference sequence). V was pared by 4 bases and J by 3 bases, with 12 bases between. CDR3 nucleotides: TGTGCCAGCAGCTGGGGCCCTTGGGACACTGAAGCTTTCTTT. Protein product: CASSWGPWDTEAFF.

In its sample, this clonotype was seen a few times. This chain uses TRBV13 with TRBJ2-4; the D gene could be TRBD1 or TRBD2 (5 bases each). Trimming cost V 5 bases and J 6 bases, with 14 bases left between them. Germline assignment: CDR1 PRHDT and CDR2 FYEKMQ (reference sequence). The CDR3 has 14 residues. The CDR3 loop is CASSHLGAPNIQYF. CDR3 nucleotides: TGTGCCAGCAGCCACCTCGGGGCTCCAAACATTCAGTACTTC.

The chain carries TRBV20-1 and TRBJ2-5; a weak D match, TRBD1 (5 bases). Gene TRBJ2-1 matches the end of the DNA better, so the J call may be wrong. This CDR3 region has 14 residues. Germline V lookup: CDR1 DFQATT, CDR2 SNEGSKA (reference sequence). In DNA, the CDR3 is TGCAGTGCTAGTTGGCGGCGTGGGGCCAATGAGCAGTTCTTC. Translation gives CSASWRRGANEQFF.

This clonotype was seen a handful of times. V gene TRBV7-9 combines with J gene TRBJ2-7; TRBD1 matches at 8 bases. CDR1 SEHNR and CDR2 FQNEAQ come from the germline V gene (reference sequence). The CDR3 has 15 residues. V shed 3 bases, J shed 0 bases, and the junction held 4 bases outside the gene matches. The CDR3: CASSLTGDPSYEQYF. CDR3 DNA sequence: TGTGCCAGCAGCTTGACAGGGGACCCCTCCTACGAGCAGTACTTC.

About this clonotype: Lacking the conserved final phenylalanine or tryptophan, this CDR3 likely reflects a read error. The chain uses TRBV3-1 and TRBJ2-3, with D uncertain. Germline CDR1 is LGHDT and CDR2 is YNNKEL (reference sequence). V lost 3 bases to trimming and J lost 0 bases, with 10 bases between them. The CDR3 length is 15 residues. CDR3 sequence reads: CASSQRTASTDTQYL. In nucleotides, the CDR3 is TGTGCCAGCAGCCAGCGAACAGCTAGCACAGATACGCAGTATCTT.

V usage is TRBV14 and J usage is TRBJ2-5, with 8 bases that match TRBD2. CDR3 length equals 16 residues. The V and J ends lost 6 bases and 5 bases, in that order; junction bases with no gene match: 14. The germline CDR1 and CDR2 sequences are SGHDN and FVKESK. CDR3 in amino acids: CASSYASPGLGETQYF. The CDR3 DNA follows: TGTGCCAGCAGTTACGCTTCTCCGGGACTAGGCGAGACCCAGTACTTC. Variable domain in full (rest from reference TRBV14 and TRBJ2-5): EAGVTQFPSHSVIEKGQTVTLRCDPISGHDNLYWYRRVMGKEIKFLLHFVKESKQDESGMPNNRFLAERTGGTYSTLKVQPAELEDSGVYFCASSYASPGLGETQYFGPGTRLLVL.

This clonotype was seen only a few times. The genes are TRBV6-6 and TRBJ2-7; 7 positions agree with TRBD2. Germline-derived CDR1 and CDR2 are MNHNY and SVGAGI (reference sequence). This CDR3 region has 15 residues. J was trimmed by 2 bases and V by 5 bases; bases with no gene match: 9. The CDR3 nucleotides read TGTGCCAGCAGTAAGAGCGGGACCGGGGCCTACGAGCAGTACTTC. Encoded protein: CASSKSGTGAYEQYF.

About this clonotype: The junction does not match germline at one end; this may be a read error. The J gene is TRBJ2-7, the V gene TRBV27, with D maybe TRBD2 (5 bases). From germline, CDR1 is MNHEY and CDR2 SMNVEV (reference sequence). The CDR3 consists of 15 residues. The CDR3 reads CASSRGSGWAYEQYF. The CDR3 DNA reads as TGTGCCAGCAGTCGGGGATCCGGGTGGGCCTATGAGCAGTACTTC.

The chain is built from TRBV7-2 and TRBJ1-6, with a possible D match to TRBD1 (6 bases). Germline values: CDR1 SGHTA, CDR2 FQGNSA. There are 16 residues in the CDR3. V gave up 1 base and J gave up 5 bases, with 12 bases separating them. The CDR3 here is CASSLEFGGHNSPLHF. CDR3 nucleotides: TGTGCCAGCAGCTTAGAATTCGGGGGCCATAATTCACCCCTCCACTTT.

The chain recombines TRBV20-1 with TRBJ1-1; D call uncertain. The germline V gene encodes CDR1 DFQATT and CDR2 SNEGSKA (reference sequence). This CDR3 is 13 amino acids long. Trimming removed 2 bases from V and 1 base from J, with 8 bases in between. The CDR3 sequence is CSARSTTNTEAFF. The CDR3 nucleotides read TGCAGTGCTAGAAGCACCACGAACACTGAAGCTTTCTTT.

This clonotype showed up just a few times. The chain's CDR3 is CASSKAGTVGEKLFF. The CDR3 region has the DNA TGTGCCAGCAGCAAAGCCGGGACAGTGGGGGAAAAACTGTTTTTT. The chain couples TRBV21-1 to TRBJ1-4; the tabulated D call, TRBD1, remains unverified against the DNA. TRBV21-1 is an annotated pseudogene. The CDR3 runs to 15 residues.

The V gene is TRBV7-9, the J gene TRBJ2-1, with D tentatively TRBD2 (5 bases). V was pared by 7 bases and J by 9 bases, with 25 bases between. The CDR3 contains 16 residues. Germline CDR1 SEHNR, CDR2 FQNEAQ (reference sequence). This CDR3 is CASTPVWSVKGAEQFF. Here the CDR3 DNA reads TGTGCCAGCACCCCGGTCTGGTCGGTAAAGGGAGCTGAGCAGTTCTTC.

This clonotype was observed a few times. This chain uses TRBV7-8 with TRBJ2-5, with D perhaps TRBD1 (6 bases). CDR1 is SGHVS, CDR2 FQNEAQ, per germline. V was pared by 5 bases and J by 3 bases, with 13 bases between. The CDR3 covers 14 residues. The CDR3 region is CASSLLQGKETQYF. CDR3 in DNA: TGTGCCAGCAGCCTACTACAGGGTAAAGAGACCCAGTACTTC.

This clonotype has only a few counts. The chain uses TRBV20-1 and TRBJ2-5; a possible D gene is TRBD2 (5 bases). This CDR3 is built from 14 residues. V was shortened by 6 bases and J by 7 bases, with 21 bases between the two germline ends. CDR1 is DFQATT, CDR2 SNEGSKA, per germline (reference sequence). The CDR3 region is CSATESGADGTQYF. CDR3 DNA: TGCAGTGCAACCGAGAGCGGAGCGGACGGGACCCAGTACTTC.

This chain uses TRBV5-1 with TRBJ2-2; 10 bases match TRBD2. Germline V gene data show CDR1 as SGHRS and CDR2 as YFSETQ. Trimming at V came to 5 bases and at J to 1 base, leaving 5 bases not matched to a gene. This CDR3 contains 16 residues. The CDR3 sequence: CASRTGLALNTGELFF. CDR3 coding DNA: TGCGCCAGCAGGACGGGACTAGCGTTGAACACCGGGGAGCTGTTTTTT.

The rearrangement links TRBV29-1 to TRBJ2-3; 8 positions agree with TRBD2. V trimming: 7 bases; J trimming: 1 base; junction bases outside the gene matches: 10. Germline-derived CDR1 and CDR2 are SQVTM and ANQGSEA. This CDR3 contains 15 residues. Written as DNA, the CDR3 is TGCAGCGCACGGACTAGCTCCGGGGGCACAGATACGCAGTATTTT. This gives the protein CSARTSSGGTDTQYF.